One and the same sample provided the 20 T cell receptor beta chains below, sequenced in a study of CD8+ T cells in alopecia areata (dated by TCRdb to about 2018). Read against the paper, the sample's time point label means: roughly 24 weeks on oral tofacitinib. Per the publication, the treatment or condition label means: oral pan-JAK inhibitor, 5-10 mg twice daily. Receptor libraries were prepared by the immunoSEQ multiplex PCR assay. RNA was extracted from all samples and reverse transcribed into cDNA, which served as template for TCR sequencing. What TCRdb holds here is the immuneACCESS table cut down to in-frame rearrangements. Part of the clones is not present; checked against another copy, under half of the missing clones reflect an unresolved V gene, and the others are unexplained. This sample holds about 280,000 clones; roughly 50% were observed only once. Around 1.8% of the sample belongs to the ten largest clones.

Material: CD4+ T cells sorted from blood, obtained at week 24, from a patient treated with tofacitinib. These receptors were taken from a human donor with alopecia areata.

This chain links TRBV7-9 with TRBJ1-1; the D is unclear. Trimming shortened V by 1 base and J by 2 bases, and 5 bases separated the two germline ends. CDR3 length: 13 residues. Germline CDR1 reads SEHNR; CDR2 reads FQNEAQ (reference sequence). The chain's CDR3 is CASSLELNTEAFF. The CDR3 DNA reads as TGTGCCAGCAGCTTAGAGCTAAACACTGAAGCTTTCTTT. The variable domain in full, completed from reference TRBV7-9 and TRBJ1-1, reads DTGVSQNPRHKITKRGQNVTFRCDPISEHNRLYWYRQTLGQGPEFLTYFQNEAQLEKSRLLSDRFSAERPKGSFSTLEIQRTEQGDSAMYLCASSLELNTEAFFGQGTRLTVV.

This rearrangement joins TRBV2 to TRBJ2-6; 7 bases are a match to TRBD1. The V segment lost 1 base and the J segment 4 bases; nucleotides outside the gene matches: 10. CDR1 and CDR2 from the germline V gene are SNHLY and FYNNEI. CDR3 length: 18 amino acids. The DNA of the CDR3 is TGTGCCAGCAGTGAAGACGGGGTAACAGGGGTCGGGGCCAACGTCCTGACTTTC. It is translated as CASSEDGVTGVGANVLTF.

The rearrangement uses TRBV11-2 and TRBJ2-3; D is perhaps TRBD2 (5 bases). From germline, CDR1 is SGHAT and CDR2 FQNNGV. Between the trimmed V and J ends, which lost 2 bases and 3 bases, there was a span of 15 bases. This CDR3 comprises 16 residues. The CDR3 here is CASSLLRGTRTDTQYF. The CDR3 nucleotides read TGTGCCAGCAGCTTACTTCGGGGTACGAGGACAGATACGCAGTATTTT.

The genes are TRBV19 and TRBJ2-7; D gene ambiguous. This CDR3 contains 15 residues. V was clipped by 5 bases and J by 2 bases, with 16 bases between them. Germline CDR1 and CDR2: LNHDA and SQIVND (reference sequence). CDR3 nucleotides: TGTGCCAGTAGTCCACTGTCCGGATTAACCTACGAGCAGTACTTC. This gives the protein CASSPLSGLTYEQYF.

The J gene is TRBJ1-2, the V gene TRBV5-6; possibly TRBD1 for D (6 bases). The CDR3 totals 15 residues. The germline V gene encodes CDR1 SGHDT and CDR2 YYEEEE. Trimming took off 4 bases at V and 4 bases at J, with 17 bases between the two ends. The CDR3: CASSPAGTRGYGYTF. The DNA of the CDR3 is TGTGCCAGCAGCCCAGCCGGGACCAGGGGCTATGGCTACACCTTC.

This rearrangement joins TRBV19 to TRBJ2-2; D call uncertain. Germline CDR1 is LNHDA and CDR2 is SQIVND (reference sequence). Trimming shortened V by 1 base and J by 1 base, and 7 bases separated the two germline ends. There are 15 residues in the CDR3. The DNA for the CDR3 is TGTGCCAGTAGTATAGTCCCAGGGAACACCGGGGAGCTGTTTTTT. This gives the protein CASSIVPGNTGELFF.

V and J are TRBV19 and TRBJ2-2, with D unresolved. Trimming removed 1 base from V and 1 base from J, with 10 bases in between. The germline V gene encodes CDR1 LNHDA and CDR2 SQIVND (reference sequence). This CDR3 spans 16 amino acids. The CDR3 DNA follows: TGTGCCAGTAGTATAGGGGCCACGGGGAACACCGGGGAGCTGTTTTTT. Protein sequence: CASSIGATGNTGELFF.

The CDR3 loop reads CASSFLAGGLGDTQYF. DNA for the CDR3: TGTGCCAGCAGCTTTCTAGCGGGGGGGCTTGGAGATACGCAGTATTTT. The chain employs TRBV7-2 and TRBJ2-3, with 12 bases aligning to TRBD2. The CDR3 has 16 residues. CDR1 and CDR2 from the germline V gene are SGHTA and FQGNSA. Trimming cost V 3 bases and J 5 bases; bases outside gene matches: 6.

The chain combines TRBV30 with TRBJ2-7, with D possibly matching TRBD1 (6 bases). CDR3 size: 13 residues. Germline V lookup: CDR1 GTSNPN, CDR2 SVGIG (reference sequence). V was pared by 5 bases and J by 2 bases, with 13 bases between. CDR3 DNA: TGTGCCTGGGGTAGACAGGCGGCCTACGAGCAGTACTTC. It is translated as CAWGRQAAYEQYF.

The CDR3 DNA reads as TGTGCCTGGGGACTAGGAGTTTCCTACGAGCAGTACTTC. Protein: CAWGLGVSYEQYF. The chain recombines TRBV30 with TRBJ2-7; 7 bases line up with TRBD2. Germline V gives CDR1 GTSNPN, CDR2 SVGIG (reference sequence). CDR3 length equals 13 residues. V dropped 5 bases and J dropped 1; count of bases not matched to a gene: 5.

V gene TRBV9 combines with J gene TRBJ2-2, with 7 positions matching TRBD1. V lost 4 bases and J lost 6; bases outside the gene matches: 3. This CDR3 spans 13 amino acids. Germline V gives CDR1 SGDLS, CDR2 YYNGEE. The CDR3 nucleotides read TGTGCCAGCAGCCCTCAGGGGGCCGGGGAGCTGTTTTTT. Amino acids: CASSPQGAGELFF.

The rearrangement links TRBV12-5 to TRBJ1-1; TRBD1 might be the D (5 bases). CDR3 length: 13 amino acids. The V and J ends lost 4 bases and 5 bases respectively, with 11 bases between them. The V gene's germline CDR1 is LGHNT and CDR2 FRNRAP. CDR3 residues: CASGSDSLTEAFF. The DNA for the CDR3 is TGTGCTAGTGGTTCTGACAGTTTAACTGAAGCTTTCTTT.

The chain employs TRBV28 and TRBJ2-5; no clear D gene. The V gene's germline CDR1 is MDHEN and CDR2 SYDVKM. The V and J ends lost 5 bases and 5 bases respectively, with 15 bases between them. This CDR3 region has 14 residues. The CDR3 loop reads CASSKIGPYETQYF. The CDR3 DNA follows: TGTGCCAGCAGTAAGATCGGGCCATACGAGACCCAGTACTTC.

This clone was counted only a few times. V gene TRBV27 combines with J gene TRBJ2-3; D is perhaps TRBD1 or TRBD2 (6 bases each). There are 15 residues in the CDR3. Trimming removed 5 bases at V and 3 bases at J, with 15 bases between. In germline, CDR1 is MNHEY, CDR2 SMNVEV (reference sequence). The CDR3 here is CASSGGQGRTDTQYF. CDR3 sequence (DNA): TGTGCCAGCAGTGGGGGCCAGGGGAGGACAGATACGCAGTATTTT.

The V gene is TRBV29-1, the J gene TRBJ2-3, with TRBD1 identical over 9 bases. The V and J ends lost 6 bases and 6 bases, in that order; junction bases with no gene match: 7. Looked up from germline, CDR1 is SQVTM and CDR2 is ANQGSEA. This CDR3 region has 13 residues. For the CDR3, the DNA is TGCAGCGTCCTGGGGGGACAGGGTGATACGCAGTATTTT. Translation: CSVLGGQGDTQYF.

The chain uses TRBV6-5 and TRBJ2-3; tentatively, D is TRBD2 (7 bases). Trimming pared 0 bases from V and 3 bases from J, leaving 10 bases between. CDR3 length: 15 amino acids. The V gene's germline CDR1 is MNHEY and CDR2 SVGAGI. The CDR3 DNA reads as TGTGCCAGCAGTTACTCGGGGGGGCCTACAGATACGCAGTATTTT. This codes for CASSYSGGPTDTQYF.

This clone was seen only a few times. The chain joins TRBV7-3 to TRBJ2-3, with TRBD2 matching 7 bases. The CDR3 contains 14 residues. The J segment lost 4 bases and the V segment lost 4 bases, leaving 5 bases of the junction unmatched. The germline CDR1 and CDR2 sequences are SGHTA and FQGTGA. The CDR3, as DNA: TGTGCCAGCAGCTCCACAAGCGGGGCAGATACGCAGTATTTT. It encodes CASSSTSGADTQYF.

J is TRBJ2-1 and V is TRBV28; the D is unclear. Between the trimmed V and J ends, which lost 3 bases and 9 bases, there was a span of 9 bases. The CDR3 is made up of 12 amino acids. Germline lookup yields CDR1 MDHEN and CDR2 SYDVKM. CDR3 in DNA: TGTGCCAGCAGTTTTCTCCTGGGTGAGCAGTTCTTC. It codes for CASSFLLGEQFF.

This clone was observed a handful of times. The chain couples TRBV7-6 to TRBJ2-2; the match to TRBD1 covers 7 bases. V gave up 4 bases and J gave up 2 bases; unmatched junction bases: 7. There are 16 residues in the CDR3. Per germline, CDR1 SGHVS and CDR2 FNYEAQ. The CDR3 is CASSYTGTANTGELFF. In nucleotides, the CDR3 is TGTGCCAGCAGCTACACTGGGACAGCTAACACCGGGGAGCTGTTTTTT.

The chain combines TRBV7-9 with TRBJ1-1; 8 bases agree with TRBD1. This CDR3 is built from 14 residues. In germline, CDR1 is SEHNR, CDR2 FQNEAQ (reference sequence). V lost 5 bases, J lost 5 bases, and 7 bases stayed unmatched. The CDR3 loop is CASSPGGAGTEAFF. In DNA form, the CDR3 reads TGTGCCAGCAGCCCAGGGGGCGCGGGAACTGAAGCTTTCTTT.